This T cell receptor (beta chain) was sequenced in a study of cytomegalovirus exposure and HLA in healthy donors. This clone was seen a handful of times. What it binds is unknown. Both 60 Vbeta primers and 13 Jbeta primers went into the PCR. The method was immunoSEQ multiplex PCR; TCRdb's version includes in-frame clones alone and lacks a portion of them. Among some 100,000 clones, about 79% were seen once, and the ten largest hold around 3%. Findings and caveats of the study: In a later analysis, V- and J-gene trimming of beta chains associated with a DCLRE1C missense variant, replicated independently.

Trimming stripped 0 bases from V and 2 bases from J, with 9 bases between. Germline loops: CDR1 SGHNT, CDR2 YYREEE (reference sequence). This CDR3 comprises 15 residues. This receptor was taken from a male donor in good health and CMV-seropositive. The chain is built from TRBV5-4 and TRBJ1-3; D gene ambiguous. Sequenced sample: PBMCs. For the CDR3, the DNA is TGTGCCAGCAGCTTGGAAGGAGTCCCTGGAAACACCATATATTTT. This sequence encodes CASSLEGVPGNTIYF.